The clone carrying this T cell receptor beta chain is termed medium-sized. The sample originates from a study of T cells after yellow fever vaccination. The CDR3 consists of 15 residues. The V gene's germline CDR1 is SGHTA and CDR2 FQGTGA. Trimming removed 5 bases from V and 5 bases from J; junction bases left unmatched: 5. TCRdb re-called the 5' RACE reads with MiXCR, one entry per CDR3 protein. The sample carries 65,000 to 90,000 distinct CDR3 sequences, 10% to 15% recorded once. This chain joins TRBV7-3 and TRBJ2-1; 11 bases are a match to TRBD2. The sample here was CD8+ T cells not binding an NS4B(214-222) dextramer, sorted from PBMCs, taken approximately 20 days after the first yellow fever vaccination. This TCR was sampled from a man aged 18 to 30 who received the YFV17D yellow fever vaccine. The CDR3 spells CASSVGLAGNNEQFF. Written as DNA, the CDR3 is TGTGCCAGCAGCGTTGGACTAGCGGGTAACAATGAGCAGTTCTTC. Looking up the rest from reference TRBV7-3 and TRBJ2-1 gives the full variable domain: GAGVSQTPSNKVTEKGKYVELRCDPISGHTALYWYRQSLGQGPEFLIYFQGTGAADDSGLPNDRFFAVRPEGSVSTLKIQRTERGDSAVYLCASSVGLAGNNEQFFGPGTRLTVL.